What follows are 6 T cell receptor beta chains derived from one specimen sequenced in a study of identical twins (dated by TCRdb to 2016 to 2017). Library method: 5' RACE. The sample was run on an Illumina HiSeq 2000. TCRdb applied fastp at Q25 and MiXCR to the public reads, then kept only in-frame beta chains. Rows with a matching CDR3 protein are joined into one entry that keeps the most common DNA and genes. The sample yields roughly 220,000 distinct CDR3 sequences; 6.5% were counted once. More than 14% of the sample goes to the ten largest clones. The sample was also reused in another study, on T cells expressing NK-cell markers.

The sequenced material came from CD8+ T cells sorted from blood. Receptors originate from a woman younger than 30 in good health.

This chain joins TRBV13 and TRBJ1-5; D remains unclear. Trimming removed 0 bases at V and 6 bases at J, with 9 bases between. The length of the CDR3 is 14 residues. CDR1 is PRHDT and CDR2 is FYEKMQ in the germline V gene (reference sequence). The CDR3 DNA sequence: TGTGCCAGCAGCTTAGGAGGTTTCGGTCAGCCCCAGCATTTT. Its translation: CASSLGGFGQPQHF.

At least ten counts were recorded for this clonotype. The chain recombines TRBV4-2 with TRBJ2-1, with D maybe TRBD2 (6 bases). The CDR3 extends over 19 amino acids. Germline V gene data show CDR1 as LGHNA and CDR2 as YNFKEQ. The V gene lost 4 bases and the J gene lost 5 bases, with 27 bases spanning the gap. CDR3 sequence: CASSRLRLLGGEAHNEQFF. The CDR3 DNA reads TGTGCCAGCAGCCGCCTTCGCCTACTTGGCGGGGAAGCCCACAATGAGCAGTTCTTC.

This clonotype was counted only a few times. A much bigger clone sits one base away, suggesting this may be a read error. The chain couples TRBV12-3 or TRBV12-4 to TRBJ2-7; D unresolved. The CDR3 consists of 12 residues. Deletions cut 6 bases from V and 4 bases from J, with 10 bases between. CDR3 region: CASSAVLYEQYF. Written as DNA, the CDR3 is TGTGCCAGCAGCGCAGTGTTATACGAGCAGTACTTC.

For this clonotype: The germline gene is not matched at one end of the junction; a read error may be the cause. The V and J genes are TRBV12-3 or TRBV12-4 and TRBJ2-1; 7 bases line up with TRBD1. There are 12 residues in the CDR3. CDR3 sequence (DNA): TGTGCCAGCAGTTTAGCCGTACAGGGGAAGCTCTTC. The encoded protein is CASSLAVQGKLF.

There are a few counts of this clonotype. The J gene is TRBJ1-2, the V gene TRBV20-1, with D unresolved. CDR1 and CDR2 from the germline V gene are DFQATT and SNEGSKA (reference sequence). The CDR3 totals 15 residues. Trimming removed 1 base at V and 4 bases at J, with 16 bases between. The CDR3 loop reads CSARAADELIYGYTF. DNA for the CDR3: TGCAGTGCTAGAGCCGCGGACGAATTGATCTATGGCTACACCTTC.

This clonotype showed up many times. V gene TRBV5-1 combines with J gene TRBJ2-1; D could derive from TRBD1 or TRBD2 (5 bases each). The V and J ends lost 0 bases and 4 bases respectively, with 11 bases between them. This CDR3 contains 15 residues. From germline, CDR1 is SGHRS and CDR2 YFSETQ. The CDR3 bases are TGCGCCAGCAGCTTGGAGCAGGGAGTTTACAATGAGCAGTTCTTC. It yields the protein CASSLEQGVYNEQFF.